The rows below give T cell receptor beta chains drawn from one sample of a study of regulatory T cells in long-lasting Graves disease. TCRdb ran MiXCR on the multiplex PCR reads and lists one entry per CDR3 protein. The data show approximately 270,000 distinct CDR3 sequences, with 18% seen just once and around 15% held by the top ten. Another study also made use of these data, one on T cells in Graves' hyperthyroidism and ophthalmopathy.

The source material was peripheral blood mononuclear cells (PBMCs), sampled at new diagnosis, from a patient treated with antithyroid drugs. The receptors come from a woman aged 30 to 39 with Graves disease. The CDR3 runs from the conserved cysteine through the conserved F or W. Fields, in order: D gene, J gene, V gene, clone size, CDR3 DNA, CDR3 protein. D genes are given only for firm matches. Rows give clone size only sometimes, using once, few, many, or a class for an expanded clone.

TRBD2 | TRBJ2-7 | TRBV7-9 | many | TGTGCCAGCAGCTTAGGACTCTCGGGGGGTTACGAGCAGTACTTC | CASSLGLSGGYEQYF
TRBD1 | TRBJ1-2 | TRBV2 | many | TGTGCCAGCAGGGGGACAGGATTGCATGGCTACACCTTC | CASRGTGLHGYTF
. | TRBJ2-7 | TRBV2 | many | TGTGCCAGCAGTGGAGGTGGGGCGAATATCTACGAGCAGTACTTC | CASSGGGANIYEQYF
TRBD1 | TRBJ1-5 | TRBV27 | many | TGTGCCAGCAGTTTAGGGACAGGGGACCAGCCCCAGCATTTT | CASSLGTGDQPQHF
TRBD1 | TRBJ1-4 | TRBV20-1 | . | TGCAGTGCTAGGGAGGGACAGGGCGCTAATGAAAAACTGTTTTTT | CSAREGQGANEKLFF
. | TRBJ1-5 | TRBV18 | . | TGTGCCAGCTCACCGTTTAGGACACCCCTGGGCCATAGCAATCAGCCCCAGCATTTT | CASSPFRTPLGHSNQPQHF
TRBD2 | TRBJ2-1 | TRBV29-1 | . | TGCAGCGCCCGAGGGTTGCTAGCGGGGGGGTTCAATGAGCAGTTCTTC | CSARGLLAGGFNEQFF
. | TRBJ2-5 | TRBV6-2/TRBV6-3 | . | TGTGCCAGCAGTTACCTCCCCCGCGAGACCCAGTACTTC | CASSYLPRETQYF
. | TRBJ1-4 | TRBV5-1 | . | TGCGCCAGCACGAAGTCCGGGTCCAGTAATGAAAAACTGTTTTTT | CASTKSGSSNEKLFF
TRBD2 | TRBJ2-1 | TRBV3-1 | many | TGTGCCAGCAGGCGTGGATGGGGGGGAAATTACAATGAGCAGTTCTTC | CASRRGWGGNYNEQFF
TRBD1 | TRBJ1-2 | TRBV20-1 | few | TGCAGTGCTAGTGGGGTCTCAGGGGGCACCCTCTATGGCTACACCTTC | CSASGVSGGTLYGYTF
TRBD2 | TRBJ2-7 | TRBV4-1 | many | TGCGCCAGCAGCCAAGAGGGCGGGGGACTTTACGAGCAGTACTTC | CASSQEGGGLYEQYF
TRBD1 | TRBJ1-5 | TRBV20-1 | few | TGCAGTGCTAGAGAGGGACAGGGTTACAATCAGCCCCAGCATTTT | CSAREGQGYNQPQHF
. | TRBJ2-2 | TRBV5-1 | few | TGCGCCAACAGCTTGGCACAGGGAAAGACCGGGGAGCTGTTTTTT | CANSLAQGKTGELFF
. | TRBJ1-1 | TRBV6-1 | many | TGTGCCAGCAGTGAAAGTCTGAACACTGAAGCTTTCTTT | CASSESLNTEAFF
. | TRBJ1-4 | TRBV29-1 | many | TGCAGCGCCTCGGCGTGGATAACCGCGGGAAGAGAAAAACTGTTTTTT | CSASAWITAGREKLFF
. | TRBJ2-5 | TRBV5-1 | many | TGCGCCAGCAGCTTGGAGGCTGTCGGGCGAACCCAGTACTTC | CASSLEAVGRTQYF
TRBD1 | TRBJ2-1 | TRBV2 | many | TGTGCCAGCAGTGGGACGGGACAGGGGGGCTACAATGAGCAGTTCTTC | CASSGTGQGGYNEQFF
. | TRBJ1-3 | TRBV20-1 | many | TGCAGTGCTAGTGAGGACATGAGTGGAAACACCATATATTTT | CSASEDMSGNTIYF